The 20 T cell receptor beta chains below were found in one sample sequenced in a study of CD8 T cells in Susac syndrome. After extraction with the RNeasy kit, roughly 0.5 to 1 ug of the RNA was reverse transcribed using random hexamers. TCRdb redid the calling of the immunoSEQ multiplex PCR reads with MiXCR, one entry per CDR3 protein. There are 90,000 or so distinct CDR3 sequences in the sample; roughly 91% occur only once, and around 0.31% lies in the top ten. The sequenced material came from CD8+ T cells from PBMCs. The receptors were gathered from a human donor in good health.

V and J are TRBV5-1 and TRBJ2-5, with D possibly matching TRBD2 (6 bases). Germline V CDR1 and CDR2: SGHRS, YFSETQ. CDR3 length: 16 amino acids. V was clipped by 4 bases and J by 5 bases, with 21 bases between them. CDR3 loop: CASSPDGGGMGETQYF. Here the CDR3 DNA reads TGCGCCAGCAGCCCGGACGGGGGAGGAATGGGGGAGACCCAGTACTTC.

The V and J genes are TRBV27 and TRBJ2-1; D is ambiguous. CDR1 is MNHEY and CDR2 is SMNVEV in the germline V gene (reference sequence). The V gene lost 3 bases and the J gene lost 8 bases, with 17 bases spanning the gap. The CDR3 length is 15 residues. The CDR3 loop is CASSFLAEGHDEQFF. The CDR3, as DNA: TGTGCCAGCAGTTTCCTCGCTGAAGGGCACGATGAGCAGTTCTTC.

CDR3 protein: CSLTYTGFVYTGELFF. CDR3 nucleotides: TGCAGCCTTACTTATACAGGGTTTGTCTACACCGGGGAGCTGTTTTTT. The chain employs TRBV29-1 and TRBJ2-2; tentative D call: TRBD1 (6 bases). With 8 bases removed from V and 3 bases from J, the gap between germline ends came to 22 bases. Looked up from germline, CDR1 is SQVTM and CDR2 is ANQGSEA. The CDR3 has 16 amino acids.

The chain combines TRBV21-1 with TRBJ1-1. TRBV21-1 is classified as a pseudogene. The CDR3 is made up of 14 amino acids. DNA of the CDR3: TGTGCCAGCTGGCGGACCTTTACTAACACTGAAGCTTTCTTT. This gives the protein CASWRTFTNTEAFF.

This chain uses TRBV4-1 with TRBJ2-5, with 16 nucleotides matching TRBD2. Germline values: CDR1 MGHRA, CDR2 YSYEKL. The CDR3 is 18 amino acids. The trim removed 4 bases at V and 2 bases at J, leaving 7 bases unmatched. This CDR3 is CASSPSGLAGGLQETQYF. The CDR3 nucleotides read TGCGCCAGCAGCCCCTCGGGACTAGCGGGGGGGCTTCAAGAGACCCAGTACTTC.

This chain links TRBV7-6 with TRBJ2-2; 8 bases fit TRBD2. The ends lost 3 bases at V and 4 bases at J; junction bases unmatched: 4. In germline, CDR1 is SGHVS, CDR2 FNYEAQ. The CDR3 has 15 amino acids. CDR3 protein: CASSLGGGLTGELFF. CDR3 DNA sequence: TGTGCCAGCAGCTTGGGCGGGGGGCTCACCGGGGAGCTGTTTTTT.

The rearrangement links TRBV7-8 to TRBJ1-2; D is perhaps TRBD1 (5 bases). This CDR3 contains 14 residues. Germline CDR1 SGHVS, CDR2 FQNEAQ. With 5 bases removed from V and 8 bases from J, the gap between germline ends came to 18 bases. DNA for the CDR3: TGTGCCAGCAGCCCTCCGACAGTCTCCGGGGGCTACACCTTC. This translates into CASSPPTVSGGYTF. The full variable domain, in which reference TRBV7-8 and TRBJ1-2 provide the parts outside the CDR3, is GAGVSQSPRYKVAKRGQDVALRCDPISGHVSLFWYQQALGQGPEFLTYFQNEAQLDKSGLPSDRFFAERPEGSVSTLKIQRTQQEDSAVYLCASSPPTVSGGYTFGSGTRLTVV.

The V gene is TRBV6-1, the J gene TRBJ2-6; D is undetermined. Germline assignment: CDR1 MNHNS and CDR2 SASEGT. V was pared by 6 bases and J by 4 bases, with 13 bases between. The CDR3 spans 15 residues. The CDR3 spells CASSAWIYGANVLTF. The CDR3 region has the DNA TGTGCCAGCAGCGCCTGGATCTACGGGGCCAACGTCCTGACTTTC.

This clonotype occurred a few times. The chain employs TRBV9 and TRBJ2-1, with 8 bases fitting TRBD2. V dropped 4 bases and J dropped 3; count of bases not matched to a gene: 3. This CDR3 region has 14 residues. CDR1 and CDR2 from the germline V gene are SGDLS and YYNGEE. CDR3 protein: CASSPSGGYNEQFF. As DNA, the CDR3 is TGTGCCAGCAGCCCCAGCGGGGGCTACAATGAGCAGTTCTTC.

V gene TRBV29-1 combines with J gene TRBJ1-1, with a possible D match to TRBD1 (6 bases). There are 12 residues in the CDR3. Germline CDR1 reads SQVTM; CDR2 reads ANQGSEA. The ends were cut back, 3 bases at V and 8 bases at J, with 13 bases in the middle. CDR3 loop: CSVESGAFEAFF. CDR3 DNA sequence: TGCAGCGTTGAGTCAGGGGCCTTCGAAGCTTTCTTT.

This chain connects TRBV27 to TRBJ1-6; D gene ambiguous. Germline-derived CDR1 and CDR2 are MNHEY and SMNVEV (reference sequence). The V gene lost 5 bases and the J gene lost 7 bases, with 15 bases spanning the gap. CDR3 length equals 15 residues. Written as DNA, the CDR3 is TGTGCCAGCAGTCCATCCAGGTCCCCCAATTCACCCCTCCACTTT. It encodes CASSPSRSPNSPLHF.

This chain links TRBV7-9 with TRBJ2-2; a weak D match, TRBD1 (5 bases). This CDR3 spans 12 amino acids. Per the germline V gene, CDR1 is SEHNR and CDR2 is FQNEAQ (reference sequence). V lost 5 bases and J lost 4, with 5 bases in between. This CDR3 reads CASSGATGELFF. In nucleotides, the CDR3 is TGTGCCAGCAGCGGGGCCACCGGGGAGCTGTTTTTT.

Only one count was recorded for this clonotype. V usage is TRBV7-2 and J usage is TRBJ2-5; D not resolved. The V end lost 3 bases, the J end lost 1 base, and 12 bases lay between the germline ends. Germline V CDR1 and CDR2: SGHTA, FQGNSA. The CDR3 is made up of 15 amino acids. CDR3 loop: CASSLNRAPQETQYF. In DNA form, the CDR3 reads TGTGCCAGCAGCTTGAACCGGGCCCCCCAAGAGACCCAGTACTTC.

Regarding this clonotype: A read error is likely, as this CDR3 ends without the conserved phenylalanine or tryptophan. The chain links TRBV7-7 to TRBJ2-1; D remains ambiguous. Trimming pared 2 bases from V and 7 bases from J, leaving 12 bases between. Germline-derived CDR1 and CDR2 are SSHAT and FNYEAQ (reference sequence). The CDR3 is 14 amino acids. As DNA, the CDR3 is TGTGCCAGCAGCTTAAGTGAGGTGGAGAATGAGCAGTTCCTC. Encoded protein: CASSLSEVENEQFL.

The chain carries TRBV7-3 and TRBJ2-1; D unresolved. The germline V gene has CDR1 SGHTA and CDR2 FQGTGA. The CDR3 covers 15 residues. V was trimmed by 5 bases and J by 3 bases, leaving 14 bases between them. CDR3 in DNA: TGTGCCAGCAGCGCCGACGGCTCGTACTACAATGAGCAGTTCTTC. Protein product: CASSADGSYYNEQFF. Variable domain in full (rest from reference TRBV7-3 and TRBJ2-1): GAGVSQTPSNKVTEKGKYVELRCDPISGHTALYWYRQSLGQGPEFLIYFQGTGAADDSGLPNDRFFAVRPEGSVSTLKIQRTERGDSAVYLCASSADGSYYNEQFFGPGTRLTVL.

The genes are TRBV15 and TRBJ1-2; tentatively, D is TRBD1 (5 bases). V was trimmed by 6 bases and J by 7 bases, leaving 15 bases between them. Germline values: CDR1 LNHNV, CDR2 YYDKDF (reference sequence). The length of the CDR3 is 13 residues. The CDR3 DNA sequence: TGTGCCACCAGTGTAACCGGGACTGGTGGCTACACCTTC. It specifies CATSVTGTGGYTF. The full variable domain, rest sourced from reference TRBV15 and TRBJ1-2, is DAMVIQNPRYQVTQFGKPVTLSCSQTLNHNVMYWYQQKSSQAPKLLFHYYDKDFNNEADTPDNFQSRRPNTSFCFLDIRSPGLGDTAMYLCATSVTGTGGYTFGSGTRLTVV.

The CDR3 region is CSVGGLGGYTF. The DNA for the CDR3 is TGCAGCGTTGGGGGGCTCGGGGGCTACACCTTC. The rearrangement joins TRBV29-1 to TRBJ1-2; TRBD1 might be the D (6 bases). V lost 4 bases and J lost 8, with 11 bases in between. The CDR3 loop spans 11 amino acids. Germline loops: CDR1 SQVTM, CDR2 ANQGSEA.

The CDR3 DNA reads TGCGCCAGCCCCCCTAATTCACCCCTCCACTTT. Translation: CASPPNSPLHF. This chain connects TRBV23-1 to TRBJ1-6; D is undetermined. TRBV23-1 is known as an ORF, though its function is uncertain. This CDR3 has 11 residues. With 8 bases removed from V and 6 bases from J, the gap between germline ends came to 5 bases.

The gene calls are TRBV29-1 and TRBJ1-2; D is perhaps TRBD1 (5 bases). V was clipped by 4 bases and J by 8 bases, with 11 bases between them. Germline V gives CDR1 SQVTM, CDR2 ANQGSEA. The CDR3 length is 11 residues. CDR3 nucleotides: TGCAGCGTTGGGTCAGGGCAGGGCTACACCTTC. Its protein product is CSVGSGQGYTF.

The chain has TRBV12-3 or TRBV12-4 and TRBJ2-5; D is ambiguous. Trimming removed 5 bases at V and 5 bases at J, with 18 bases between. This CDR3 spans 15 amino acids. The CDR3 loop is CASSTSEDLGETQYF. In DNA form, the CDR3 reads TGTGCCAGCAGTACCTCCGAAGACCTGGGGGAGACCCAGTACTTC.